A selection of T cell receptor beta chains follows, all from one sample in a study of blood T cell repertoires in COVID-19. Generated by immunoSEQ multiplex PCR, the TCRdb table keeps only in-frame clones and is missing some. The sample includes roughly 14,000 clones, about 91% of them seen just once. The specimen was peripheral blood. These receptors originate from a human donor in a cohort sampled during active COVID-19. CDR3s include the opening cysteine and the closing phenylalanine or tryptophan. Fields, in order: CDR3 length, D gene, V gene, J gene, clone size, CDR3 protein, CDR3 DNA. A D gene is named only where the DNA matches it firmly. Expanded clones are given a class, and other clones once, few, many or no size at all.

cdr3_length: 15
d_call: .
v_call: TRBV11-2
j_call: TRBJ2-7
clone_size: .
cdr3_aa: CASSLDRRLGYEQYF
cdr3_nt: TGTGCCAGCAGCTTAGATCGCAGACTAGGCTACGAGCAGTACTTC

cdr3_length: 14
d_call: TRBD1
v_call: TRBV19
j_call: TRBJ2-7
clone_size: .
cdr3_aa: CASSSQGAGYEQYF
cdr3_nt: TGTGCCAGTAGCTCTCAGGGGGCGGGTTACGAGCAGTACTTC

cdr3_length: 13
d_call: TRBD1
v_call: TRBV7-8
j_call: TRBJ1-2
clone_size: few
cdr3_aa: CASSLVQGAGYTF
cdr3_nt: TGTGCCAGCAGCTTAGTACAGGGGGCCGGCTACACCTTC

cdr3_length: 13
d_call: TRBD1
v_call: TRBV10-3
j_call: TRBJ2-5
clone_size: .
cdr3_aa: CAISMTGGETQYF
cdr3_nt: TGTGCCATCAGTATGACAGGGGGGGAGACCCAGTACTTC

cdr3_length: 21
d_call: TRBD2
v_call: TRBV13
j_call: TRBJ2-1
clone_size: .
cdr3_aa: CASSQYIVSGRAFSSYNEQFF
cdr3_nt: TGTGCCAGCAGCCAATACATCGTCAGCGGGAGGGCCTTCTCTTCCTACAATGAGCAGTTCTTC

cdr3_length: 13
d_call: TRBD1
v_call: TRBV2
j_call: TRBJ1-1
clone_size: once
cdr3_aa: CASRQGGNTEAFF
cdr3_nt: TGTGCCAGCAGACAGGGGGGGAACACTGAAGCTTTCTTT

cdr3_length: 17
d_call: .
v_call: TRBV5-1
j_call: TRBJ2-5
clone_size: .
cdr3_aa: CASNPFLRGDSQETQYF
cdr3_nt: TGCGCCAGCAACCCATTCCTCCGCGGGGACAGCCAAGAGACCCAGTACTTC

cdr3_length: 15
d_call: .
v_call: TRBV27
j_call: TRBJ1-5
clone_size: .
cdr3_aa: CASSPLLGDNQPQHF
cdr3_nt: TGTGCCAGCAGTCCCCTTTTAGGGGACAATCAGCCCCAGCATTTT

cdr3_length: 13
d_call: .
v_call: TRBV7-2
j_call: TRBJ2-5
clone_size: .
cdr3_aa: CASSRGRGETQYF
cdr3_nt: TGTGCCAGCAGCCGGGGGAGGGGGGAGACCCAGTACTTC

cdr3_length: 11
d_call: .
v_call: TRBV2
j_call: TRBJ1-5
clone_size: .
cdr3_aa: CASGKDRPQHF
cdr3_nt: TGTGCCAGCGGTAAGGACAGGCCCCAGCATTTT

cdr3_length: 16
d_call: .
v_call: TRBV18
j_call: TRBJ1-4
clone_size: .
cdr3_aa: CASSLTGPGTNEKLFF
cdr3_nt: TGTGCCAGCTCTCTAACGGGCCCAGGGACTAATGAAAAACTGTTTTTT

cdr3_length: 16
d_call: TRBD2
v_call: TRBV25-1
j_call: TRBJ2-5
clone_size: .
cdr3_aa: CASSERASGSRETQYF
cdr3_nt: TGTGCCAGCAGTGAAAGAGCTAGCGGGAGTCGAGAGACCCAGTACTTC

cdr3_length: 16
d_call: TRBD1
v_call: TRBV28
j_call: TRBJ1-4
clone_size: .
cdr3_aa: CASDSGTGLPNEKLFF
cdr3_nt: TGTGCCAGCGATTCCGGGACAGGGTTACCTAATGAAAAACTGTTTTTT

cdr3_length: 16
d_call: .
v_call: TRBV28
j_call: TRBJ1-3
clone_size: few
cdr3_aa: CASSSHPSRAGNTIYF
cdr3_nt: TGTGCCAGCAGTTCCCATCCCAGCCGGGCTGGAAACACCATATATTTT

cdr3_length: 15
d_call: .
v_call: TRBV2
j_call: TRBJ2-5
clone_size: .
cdr3_aa: CASSETGLSRETQYF
cdr3_nt: TGTGCCAGCAGCGAGACCGGACTATCCCGAGAGACCCAGTACTTC

cdr3_length: 13
d_call: TRBD1
v_call: TRBV6-6
j_call: TRBJ1-1
clone_size: .
cdr3_aa: CASSYQGASEAFF
cdr3_nt: TGTGCCAGCAGTTACCAGGGGGCCTCTGAAGCTTTCTTT

cdr3_length: 17
d_call: .
v_call: TRBV6-1
j_call: TRBJ2-2
clone_size: medium-sized
cdr3_aa: CASSVWVRGLNTGELFF
cdr3_nt: TGTGCCAGCAGTGTATGGGTGAGAGGCTTGAACACCGGGGAGCTGTTTTTT

cdr3_length: 17
d_call: TRBD1
v_call: TRBV27
j_call: TRBJ1-2
clone_size: .
cdr3_aa: CASSLGPAGQGAWGYTF
cdr3_nt: TGTGCCAGCAGTTTAGGGCCCGCGGGACAGGGGGCCTGGGGCTACACCTTC

cdr3_length: 15
d_call: .
v_call: TRBV7-2
j_call: TRBJ2-5
clone_size: .
cdr3_aa: CASSRKEGDTGTQYF
cdr3_nt: TGTGCCAGCAGTCGAAAGGAAGGAGATACCGGGACCCAGTACTTC

cdr3_length: 12
d_call: TRBD1
v_call: TRBV2
j_call: TRBJ2-5
clone_size: .
cdr3_aa: CASSLTGETQYF
cdr3_nt: TGTGCCAGCAGTTTGACAGGGGAGACCCAGTACTTC

cdr3_length: 16
d_call: .
v_call: TRBV14
j_call: TRBJ2-3
clone_size: .
cdr3_aa: CASSRQRGTDTDTQYF
cdr3_nt: TGTGCCAGCAGCCGCCAGCGGGGGACAGACACAGATACGCAGTATTTT

cdr3_length: 13
d_call: .
v_call: TRBV19
j_call: TRBJ2-3
clone_size: .
cdr3_aa: CASSIKTADTQYF
cdr3_nt: TGTGCCAGTAGTATCAAAACGGCAGATACGCAGTATTTT

cdr3_length: 16
d_call: .
v_call: TRBV15
j_call: TRBJ1-3
clone_size: .
cdr3_aa: CATSRTGTYSGNTIYF
cdr3_nt: TGTGCCACCAGCAGGACGGGAACTTACTCTGGAAACACCATATATTTT

cdr3_length: 14
d_call: .
v_call: TRBV19
j_call: TRBJ1-1
clone_size: .
cdr3_aa: CATSKGLVNTEAFF
cdr3_nt: TGTGCCACCTCAAAAGGACTCGTGAACACTGAAGCTTTCTTT

cdr3_length: 15
d_call: .
v_call: TRBV7-2
j_call: TRBJ1-6
clone_size: .
cdr3_aa: CASRQDRAGNSPLHF
cdr3_nt: TGTGCCAGCAGACAGGACAGAGCGGGGAATTCACCCCTCCACTTT

cdr3_length: 10
d_call: .
v_call: TRBV20-1
j_call: TRBJ1-5
clone_size: .
cdr3_aa: CSAGDQPQHF
cdr3_nt: TGCAGTGCCGGGGATCAGCCCCAGCATTTT

cdr3_length: 15
d_call: .
v_call: TRBV7-9
j_call: TRBJ1-5
clone_size: .
cdr3_aa: CASSLASGGNQPQHF
cdr3_nt: TGTGCCAGCAGCTTAGCATCCGGGGGTAATCAGCCCCAGCATTTT

cdr3_length: 16
d_call: .
v_call: TRBV29-1
j_call: TRBJ2-3
clone_size: .
cdr3_aa: CSVETSWTGSTDTQYF
cdr3_nt: TGCAGCGTTGAAACTAGCTGGACTGGTAGCACAGATACGCAGTATTTT

cdr3_length: 15
d_call: TRBD2
v_call: TRBV5-6
j_call: TRBJ2-1
clone_size: .
cdr3_aa: CASTKKWLAGDEQFF
cdr3_nt: TGTGCCAGCACTAAAAAGTGGCTAGCGGGCGATGAGCAGTTCTTC

cdr3_length: 13
d_call: .
v_call: TRBV11-3
j_call: TRBJ2-5
clone_size: .
cdr3_aa: CASSWTRGETQYF
cdr3_nt: TGTGCCAGCAGCTGGACTAGGGGGGAGACCCAGTACTTC

cdr3_length: 15
d_call: TRBD2
v_call: TRBV6-6
j_call: TRBJ2-7
clone_size: .
cdr3_aa: CASSYIAGGSYEQYF
cdr3_nt: TGTGCCAGCAGTTACATCGCGGGAGGGTCCTACGAGCAGTACTTC

cdr3_length: 14
d_call: TRBD2
v_call: TRBV19
j_call: TRBJ2-3
clone_size: .
cdr3_aa: CASSIAGGTDTQYF
cdr3_nt: TGTGCCAGTAGTATAGCGGGAGGGACAGATACGCAGTATTTT

cdr3_length: 11
d_call: .
v_call: TRBV25-1
j_call: TRBJ1-1
clone_size: .
cdr3_aa: CASRANTEAFF
cdr3_nt: TGTGCCAGCAGGGCGAACACTGAAGCTTTCTTT

cdr3_length: 15
d_call: TRBD1
v_call: TRBV5-1
j_call: TRBJ1-1
clone_size: few
cdr3_aa: CASSYRQGLNTEAFF
cdr3_nt: TGCGCCAGCAGCTACCGACAGGGTTTGAACACTGAAGCTTTCTTT

cdr3_length: 15
d_call: .
v_call: TRBV3-1/TRBV3-2
j_call: TRBJ1-1
clone_size: .
cdr3_aa: CASSHGTMLNTEAFF
cdr3_nt: TGTGCCAGCAGCCACGGGACAATGCTAAACACTGAAGCTTTCTTT

cdr3_length: 15
d_call: TRBD2
v_call: TRBV11-2
j_call: TRBJ2-1
clone_size: .
cdr3_aa: CASSRSGIIYNEQFF
cdr3_nt: TGTGCCAGCAGCCGTAGCGGGATCATCTACAATGAGCAGTTCTTC

cdr3_length: 13
d_call: .
v_call: TRBV7-3
j_call: TRBJ1-1
clone_size: .
cdr3_aa: CASSLMQGTEAFF
cdr3_nt: TGTGCCAGCAGCCTGATGCAGGGAACTGAAGCTTTCTTT

cdr3_length: 15
d_call: .
v_call: TRBV10-3
j_call: TRBJ2-7
clone_size: .
cdr3_aa: CAISDRVGKPYEQYF
cdr3_nt: TGTGCCATCAGTGACAGGGTTGGTAAGCCCTACGAGCAGTACTTC

cdr3_length: 15
d_call: TRBD1
v_call: TRBV15
j_call: TRBJ1-3
clone_size: .
cdr3_aa: CATSGGQGAQNTIYF
cdr3_nt: TGTGCCACCAGCGGTGGACAGGGGGCGCAGAACACCATATATTTT

cdr3_length: 14
d_call: .
v_call: TRBV4-2
j_call: TRBJ1-1
clone_size: .
cdr3_aa: CASSQVGQNTEAFF
cdr3_nt: TGTGCCAGCAGCCAAGTTGGACAGAACACTGAAGCTTTCTTT

cdr3_length: 15
d_call: TRBD2
v_call: TRBV11-3
j_call: TRBJ2-7
clone_size: once
cdr3_aa: CASSSRWGGAYEQYF
cdr3_nt: TGTGCCAGCAGCTCCCGCTGGGGGGGGGCCTACGAGCAGTACTTC

cdr3_length: 14
d_call: .
v_call: TRBV5-5
j_call: TRBJ1-5
clone_size: .
cdr3_aa: CASSLLDNNQPQHF
cdr3_nt: TGTGCCAGCAGCTTGCTTGACAACAATCAGCCCCAGCATTTT

cdr3_length: 12
d_call: .
v_call: TRBV28
j_call: TRBJ1-2
clone_size: .
cdr3_aa: CASTGGNYGYTF
cdr3_nt: TGTGCCAGCACCGGGGGGAACTATGGCTACACCTTC

cdr3_length: 16
d_call: .
v_call: TRBV10-3
j_call: TRBJ2-3
clone_size: few
cdr3_aa: CAISASAGTGADTQYF
cdr3_nt: TGTGCCATCAGTGCTAGCGCCGGGACGGGGGCAGATACGCAGTATTTT

cdr3_length: 15
d_call: .
v_call: TRBV10-3
j_call: TRBJ1-5
clone_size: .
cdr3_aa: CAISPGLESNQPQHF
cdr3_nt: TGTGCCATCAGCCCCGGACTAGAGAGCAATCAGCCCCAGCATTTT

cdr3_length: 13
d_call: TRBD1
v_call: TRBV7-9
j_call: TRBJ1-5
clone_size: once
cdr3_aa: CASSWDSGRPQHF
cdr3_nt: TGTGCCAGCAGCTGGGACAGTGGACGGCCCCAGCATTTT